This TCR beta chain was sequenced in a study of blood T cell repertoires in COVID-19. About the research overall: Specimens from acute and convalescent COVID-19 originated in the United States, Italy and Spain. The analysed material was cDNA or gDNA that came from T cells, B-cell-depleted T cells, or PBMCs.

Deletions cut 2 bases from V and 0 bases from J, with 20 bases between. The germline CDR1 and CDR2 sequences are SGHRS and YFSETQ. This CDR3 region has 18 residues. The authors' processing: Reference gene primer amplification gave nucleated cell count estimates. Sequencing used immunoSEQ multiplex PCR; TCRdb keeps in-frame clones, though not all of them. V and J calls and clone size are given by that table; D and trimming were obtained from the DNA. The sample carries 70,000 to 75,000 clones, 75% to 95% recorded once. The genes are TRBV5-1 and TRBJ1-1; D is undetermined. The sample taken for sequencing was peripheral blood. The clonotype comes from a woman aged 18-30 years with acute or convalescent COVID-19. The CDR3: CASSLRGPPRVMNTEAFF. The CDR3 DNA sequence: TGCGCCAGCAGCTTACGTGGGCCCCCGCGTGTGATGAACACTGAAGCTTTCTTT.